This T cell receptor beta chain was identified during a study of shared clonotypes between healthy human individuals. A single count supports this clone. Antigen specificity is unknown. The V and J ends lost 1 base and 5 bases respectively, with 14 bases between them. The germline CDR1 and CDR2 sequences are SGHTA and FQGNSA. The CDR3 spans 15 residues. Broader study findings: Genetic and exposure-history diversity was limited by the small donor number.

Produced via immunoSEQ multiplex PCR; TCRdb's table is partial and in-frame only. In the table there are hundreds of thousands of clones, roughly 77% of which are singletons. This receptor was obtained from a woman between 35 and 50 years old in good health. Some clones in this sample may be carry-over from other donors' samples. The sequenced sample was PBMCs. V usage is TRBV7-2 and J usage is TRBJ1-2, with unresolved D. CDR3: CASSLVGVTGYGYTF. CDR3 DNA: TGTGCCAGCAGCTTAGTTGGGGTGACTGGGTATGGCTACACCTTC.